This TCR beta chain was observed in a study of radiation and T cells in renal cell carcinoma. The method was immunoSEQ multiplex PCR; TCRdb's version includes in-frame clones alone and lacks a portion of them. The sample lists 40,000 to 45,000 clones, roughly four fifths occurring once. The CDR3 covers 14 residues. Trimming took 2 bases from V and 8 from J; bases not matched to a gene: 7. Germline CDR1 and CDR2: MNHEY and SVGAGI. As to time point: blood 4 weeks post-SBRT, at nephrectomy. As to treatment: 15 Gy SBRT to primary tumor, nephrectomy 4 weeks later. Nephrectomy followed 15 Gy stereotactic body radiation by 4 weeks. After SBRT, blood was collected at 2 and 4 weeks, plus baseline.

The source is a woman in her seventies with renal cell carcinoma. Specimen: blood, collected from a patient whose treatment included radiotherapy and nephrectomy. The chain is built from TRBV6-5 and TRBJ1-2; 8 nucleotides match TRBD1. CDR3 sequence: CASSYGTGPEGYTF. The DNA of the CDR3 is TGTGCCAGCAGTTACGGGACAGGCCCTGAGGGCTACACCTTC.